The 12 T cell receptor beta chains reported below all come from one sample, sequenced in a study of persistence of HIV-infected CD4 T cells. Overlapping HIV-1 Gag 15-mer peptides at 0.95 to 1 ug per peptide per mL were used. CD40L/CD69 double-negative CD45RO-high memory CD4+ T cells were collected. Their cognate antigens are unknown. Sequencing used immunoSEQ version 4 in survey mode. Repertoires were generated with immunoSEQ multiplex PCR, while TCRdb's copy carries only in-frame clones and drops some. The table includes roughly 64,000 clones, 70% to 75% detected once. Source: CD4+ T cells sorted from PBMCs after approximately 20-hour stimulation, taken from a patient who received antiretroviral therapy. Source of these receptors: an adult man with HIV who was CMV-seropositive.

This chain links TRBV7-2 with TRBJ1-5; no firm D call. The CDR3 totals 16 residues. Per the germline V gene, CDR1 is SGHTA and CDR2 is FQGNSA. V lost 2 bases and J lost 4, with 15 bases in between. CDR3 DNA: TGTGCCAGCAGCTTATCGGGCGCCTCTACTAATCAGCCCCAGCATTTT. Residues: CASSLSGASTNQPQHF.

The gene calls are TRBV4-2 and TRBJ1-2; D may be TRBD1 (5 bases). The CDR3 sequence is 15 residues long. V lost 4 bases to trimming and J lost 2 bases, with 14 bases between them. Germline CDR1 reads LGHNA; CDR2 reads YNFKEQ. CDR3 loop: CASSRGSQENYGYTF. The CDR3 nucleotides are TGTGCCAGCAGCCGAGGGTCACAGGAAAACTATGGCTACACCTTC.

The chain is built from TRBV11-2 and TRBJ2-7; 7 bases align to TRBD2. Per the germline V gene, CDR1 is SGHAT and CDR2 is FQNNGV. The CDR3 is made up of 18 amino acids. The V segment lost 0 bases and the J segment 2 bases; nucleotides outside the gene matches: 13. CDR3 sequence reads: CASSLDRRSGTTPYEQYF. CDR3 nucleotide sequence: TGTGCCAGCAGCTTAGATAGGAGGTCCGGGACTACTCCCTACGAGCAGTACTTC. Filled out from reference TRBV11-2 and TRBJ2-7, the complete variable domain reads EAGVAQSPRYKIIEKRQSVAFWCNPISGHATLYWYQQILGQGPKLLIQFQNNGVVDDSQLPKDRFSAERLKGVDSTLKIQPAKLEDSAVYLCASSLDRRSGTTPYEQYFGPGTRLTVT.

This rearrangement joins TRBV6-1 to TRBJ1-5; no definite D call. The germline V and J ends were trimmed by 2 bases and 0 bases, with 8 bases remaining between them. CDR1 is MNHNS, CDR2 SASEGT, per germline. The CDR3 is made up of 15 amino acids. The CDR3 here is CASSENPDSNQPQHF. The DNA for the CDR3 is TGTGCCAGCAGTGAAAACCCAGATAGCAATCAGCCCCAGCATTTT.

This clone is a singleton in its sample. The chain couples TRBV5-1 to TRBJ1-1; D might be TRBD1 (5 bases). Germline V gene lookup returns CDR1 SGHRS and CDR2 YFSETQ. This CDR3 is 14 amino acids long. Deletions cut 0 bases from V and 5 bases from J, with 11 bases between. The CDR3 loop reads CASSLATGVTEAFF. The CDR3 DNA reads as TGCGCCAGCAGCTTGGCCACAGGTGTAACTGAAGCTTTCTTT.

This clone was seen a few times. This chain connects TRBV2 to TRBJ1-1; no clear D. With 7 bases removed from V and 1 base from J, the gap between germline ends came to 10 bases. CDR1 SNHLY and CDR2 FYNNEI come from the germline V gene. There are 13 residues in the CDR3. In DNA form, the CDR3 reads TGTGCCAGCACGGAAGTTGCGAACACTGAAGCTTTCTTT. It encodes CASTEVANTEAFF.

The V and J genes are TRBV10-2 and TRBJ2-7; D possibly corresponds to TRBD1 (6 bases). CDR1 WSHSY and CDR2 SAAADI come from the germline V gene. V lost 4 bases and J lost 2, with 9 bases in between. The CDR3 loop spans 13 amino acids. CDR3 DNA sequence: TGCGCCAGCAGTGCGAGACAGGCCTACGAGCAGTACTTC. Its translation is CASSARQAYEQYF.

The rearrangement uses TRBV28 and TRBJ1-2; D is undetermined. The CDR3 extends over 13 amino acids. Germline CDR1 reads MDHEN; CDR2 reads SYDVKM. V was pared by 2 bases and J by 6 bases, with 10 bases between. CDR3 coding DNA: TGTGCCAGCAGTTTAATCTCCTTAAATGGCTACACCTTC. Its protein is CASSLISLNGYTF.

The rearrangement links TRBV5-6 to TRBJ2-7; D is ambiguous. This CDR3 has 16 residues. Trimming removed 1 base from V and 4 bases from J, with 18 bases in between. Germline V lookup: CDR1 SGHDT, CDR2 YYEEEE. The CDR3 nucleotides read TGTGCCAGCAGCTTGACGGCAGCCCCGTTTTTATACGAGCAGTACTTC. It encodes CASSLTAAPFLYEQYF.

This clone was observed a few times. This rearrangement joins TRBV9 to TRBJ2-7, with no clear D. Germline lookup yields CDR1 SGDLS and CDR2 YYNGEE. This CDR3 contains 17 residues. Trimming removed 3 bases at V and 0 bases at J, with 19 bases between. The CDR3 spells CASSAKGELLSSYEQYF. CDR3 nucleotide sequence: TGTGCCAGCAGCGCTAAGGGTGAACTCTTGAGCTCCTACGAGCAGTACTTC.

The chain links TRBV6-2 or TRBV6-3 to TRBJ2-4, with no clear D. The CDR3 loop spans 13 amino acids. The V gene lost 5 bases and the J gene lost 10 bases, with 15 bases spanning the gap. Germline CDR1 MNHEY, CDR2 SVGEGT. The CDR3 DNA sequence: TGTGCCAGCAGTCCCCGGCCCGAAGGGATTCAGTACTTC. The encoded protein is CASSPRPEGIQYF.

The chain links TRBV9 to TRBJ1-3, with D tentatively TRBD1 (6 bases). Germline CDR1 is SGDLS and CDR2 is YYNGEE. V was clipped by 0 bases and J by 9 bases, with 10 bases between them. The CDR3 spans 13 residues. For the CDR3, the DNA is TGTGCCAGCAGCGTAGGGACAGAGGGCACCATATATTTT. Translating it yields CASSVGTEGTIYF. The full variable domain, with the rest looked up from reference TRBV9 and TRBJ1-3, is DSGVTQTPKHLITATGQRVTLRCSPRSGDLSVYWYQQSLDQGLQFLIQYYNGEERAKGNILERFSAQQFPDLHSELNLSSLELGDSALYFCASSVGTEGTIYFGEGSWLTVV.